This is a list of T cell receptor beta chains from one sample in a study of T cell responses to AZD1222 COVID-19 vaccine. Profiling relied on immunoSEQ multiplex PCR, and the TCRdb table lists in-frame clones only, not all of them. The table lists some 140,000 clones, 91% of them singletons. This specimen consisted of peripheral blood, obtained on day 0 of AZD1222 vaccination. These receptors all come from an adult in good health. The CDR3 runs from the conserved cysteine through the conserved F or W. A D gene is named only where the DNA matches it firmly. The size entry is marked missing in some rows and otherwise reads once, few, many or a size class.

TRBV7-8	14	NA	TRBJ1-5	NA	CASSLAAGSQPQHF	TGTGCCAGCAGCTTAGCGGCAGGAAGTCAGCCCCAGCATTTT
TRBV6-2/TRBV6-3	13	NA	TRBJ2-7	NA	CASSYVRDYEQYF	TGTGCCAGCAGTTACGTTCGGGACTACGAGCAGTACTTC
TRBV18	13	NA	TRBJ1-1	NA	CASSDSLNTEAFF	TGTGCCAGCTCGGACAGCTTGAACACTGAAGCTTTCTTT
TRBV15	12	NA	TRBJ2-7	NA	CATSREKIVQYF	TGTGCCACCAGCAGAGAAAAGATTGTGCAGTACTTC
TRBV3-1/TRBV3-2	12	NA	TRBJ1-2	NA	CASSQLQGGYTF	TGTGCCAGCAGCCAGCTACAGGGAGGCTACACCTTC
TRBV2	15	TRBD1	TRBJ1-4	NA	CATHSYYRGDEKLFF	TGTGCCACCCACTCGTACTACAGGGGGGATGAAAAACTGTTTTTT
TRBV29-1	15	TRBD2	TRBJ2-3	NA	CSVGLAGGSTDTQYF	TGCAGCGTTGGGTTGGCGGGGGGGAGCACAGATACGCAGTATTTT
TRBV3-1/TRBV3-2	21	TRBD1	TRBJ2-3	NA	CASSQDFSGTGLIGATDTQYF	TGTGCCAGCAGCCAAGATTTTAGTGGGACAGGGCTCATAGGGGCCACAGATACGCAGTATTTT
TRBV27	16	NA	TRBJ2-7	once	CASSFRADLGYYEQYF	TGTGCCAGCAGTTTCCGGGCCGACCTCGGCTACTACGAGCAGTACTTC
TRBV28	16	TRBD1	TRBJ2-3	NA	CASSFPDRGRGDTQYF	TGTGCCAGCAGTTTCCCGGACAGGGGGCGCGGAGATACGCAGTATTTT
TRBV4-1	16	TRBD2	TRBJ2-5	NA	CASSQRLAGGQETQYF	TGCGCCAGCAGCCAAAGACTAGCGGGAGGGCAAGAGACCCAGTACTTC
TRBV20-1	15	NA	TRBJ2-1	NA	CSASQSSVSYNEQFF	TGCAGTGCTAGTCAATCTAGCGTGTCCTACAATGAGCAGTTCTTC
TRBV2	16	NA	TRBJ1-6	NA	CASRGQKSSYNSPLHF	TGTGCCAGCAGGGGACAAAAAAGCTCCTATAATTCACCCCTCCACTTT
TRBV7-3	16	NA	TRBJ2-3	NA	CASSLNPGRISDTQYF	TGTGCCAGCAGCTTAAATCCAGGCCGAATCTCAGATACGCAGTATTTT
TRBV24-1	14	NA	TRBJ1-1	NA	CATAPRDGNTEAFF	TGTGCCACTGCCCCCCGGGACGGGAACACTGAAGCTTTCTTT
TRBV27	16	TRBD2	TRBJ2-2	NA	CASSLGLAGGTGELFF	TGTGCCAGCAGCCTCGGACTAGCGGGAGGGACCGGGGAGCTGTTTTTT
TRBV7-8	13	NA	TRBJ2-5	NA	CASSSPYQETQYF	TGTGCCAGCAGCTCACCGTACCAAGAGACCCAGTACTTC
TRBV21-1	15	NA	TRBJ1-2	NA	CARLFEGFSYEGYTF	TGTGCCAGACTTTTCGAAGGCTTCAGTTATGAGGGCTACACCTTC
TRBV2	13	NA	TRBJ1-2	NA	CASIPEGFYGYTF	TGTGCCAGCATCCCAGAGGGGTTCTATGGCTACACCTTC
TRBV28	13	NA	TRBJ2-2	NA	CASSLVGTGELFF	TGTGCCAGCAGTTTAGTGGGTACCGGGGAGCTGTTTTTT
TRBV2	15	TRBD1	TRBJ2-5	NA	CASKNDRGYLETQYF	TGTGCCAGCAAGAACGACAGGGGGTATCTCGAGACCCAGTACTTC
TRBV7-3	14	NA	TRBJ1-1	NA	CASSPYSGATEAFF	TGTGCCAGCAGCCCCTACTCAGGGGCAACTGAAGCTTTCTTT
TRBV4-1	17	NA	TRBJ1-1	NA	CASSQDRVLNWGTEAFF	TGCGCCAGCAGCCAAGATAGGGTCTTGAATTGGGGGACTGAAGCTTTCTTT
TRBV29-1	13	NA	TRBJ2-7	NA	CSVVLSDVYEQYF	TGCAGCGTTGTCTTGTCAGACGTCTACGAGCAGTACTTC
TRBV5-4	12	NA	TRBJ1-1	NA	CASSNPNTEAFF	TGTGCCAGCAGCAATCCGAACACTGAAGCTTTCTTT
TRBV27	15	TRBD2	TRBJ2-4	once	CASSSTSGYKNIQYF	TGTGCCAGCAGTTCCACTAGCGGATACAAAAACATTCAGTACTTC
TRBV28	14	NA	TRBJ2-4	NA	CASTWGVAKNIQYF	TGTGCCAGCACCTGGGGGGTGGCCAAAAACATTCAGTACTTC
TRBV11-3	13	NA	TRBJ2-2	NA	CASSLGTAGELFF	TGTGCCAGCAGCTTAGGGACAGCCGGGGAGCTGTTTTTT
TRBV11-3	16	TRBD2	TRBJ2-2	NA	CASSLRLAVNTGELFF	TGTGCCAGCAGCTTAAGACTAGCCGTTAACACCGGGGAGCTGTTTTTT